These 30 T cell receptor beta chains were all obtained from the same sample, sequenced in a study of response to subunit inactivated influenza vaccine. MiXCR, applied by TCRdb to the RT-PCR reads, yields one record per CDR3 protein. Here the sample spans about 620,000 distinct CDR3 sequences, roughly 12% being singletons. In addition, the sample was reused for a study of T cells expressing NK-cell markers. That study adds: In generating TCR beta cDNA, 5'RACE template switching with UMIs was used.

The source material was PBMCs from blood, sampled on the day of vaccination. Source of these receptors: a man in his fifties who received an inactivated influenza vaccine.

The chain is built from TRBV27 and TRBJ2-2; 11 bases agree with TRBD2. The CDR3 sequence is 17 residues long. Trimming took 2 bases from V and 7 from J; bases not matched to a gene: 9. Per the germline V gene, CDR1 is MNHEY and CDR2 is SMNVEV (reference sequence). In DNA, the CDR3 is TGTGCCAGCAGTTTAACCGTAGCGGGAGGGCCAGGCGGGGAGCTGTTTTTT. Translation gives CASSLTVAGGPGGELFF.

V gene TRBV4-2 combines with J gene TRBJ2-3; the D gene could be TRBD1 or TRBD2 (6 bases each). The germline gives CDR1 LGHNA, CDR2 YNFKEQ. V dropped 4 bases and J dropped 2 bases, with 16 bases sitting between them. The CDR3 runs 16 residues. DNA of the CDR3: TGTGCCAGCAGCCCTTCGGGGGCCTCGTTCACAGATACGCAGTATTTT. It translates to CASSPSGASFTDTQYF.

This clonotype was seen a few times. The chain recombines TRBV12-3 or TRBV12-4 with TRBJ2-1; unclear D gene. Trimming stripped 5 bases from V and 0 bases from J, with 5 bases between. CDR3 length: 13 amino acids. CDR3 bases: TGTGCCAGCAGTATGAGCTCCTACAATGAGCAGTTCTTC. Translating gives CASSMSSYNEQFF.

This clonotype occurred many times. This sequence joins TRBV28 and TRBJ2-5; D is unclear. CDR3 length: 12 residues. Germline V CDR1 and CDR2: MDHEN, SYDVKM. Trimming shortened V by 3 bases and J by 7 bases, and 9 bases separated the two germline ends. The CDR3 loop is CASSFRTGTQYF. CDR3 DNA: TGTGCCAGCAGTTTCCGGACGGGGACCCAGTACTTC. The full variable domain, its missing parts supplied by reference TRBV28 and TRBJ2-5, is DVKVTQSSRYLVKRTGEKVFLECVQDMDHENMFWYRQDPGLGLRLIYFSYDVKMKEKGDIPEGYSVSREKKERFSLILESASTNQTSMYLCASSFRTGTQYFGPGTRLLVL.

This clonotype was seen many times. V usage is TRBV2 and J usage is TRBJ2-5, with D possibly matching TRBD2 (6 bases). Germline V gene lookup returns CDR1 SNHLY and CDR2 FYNNEI. The germline V and J ends were trimmed by 1 base and 5 bases, with 11 bases remaining between them. The CDR3 has 14 amino acids. The CDR3 nucleotides are TGTGCCAGCAGTGAAGGGACTACGGGGGAGACCCAGTACTTC. Its translation: CASSEGTTGETQYF.

This clonotype showed up just a few times. The gene calls are TRBV20-1 and TRBJ2-2, with D maybe TRBD1 (7 bases). Germline V gene data show CDR1 as DFQATT and CDR2 as SNEGSKA (reference sequence). This CDR3 has 13 amino acids. Trimming cost V 7 bases and J 5 bases, with 14 bases left between them. The CDR3, as DNA: TGCAGTGGGGGGCAGGGGGGAACCGGGGAGCTGTTTTTT. Its protein is CSGGQGGTGELFF.

This sequence joins TRBV4-2 and TRBJ2-2; 8 nucleotides agree with TRBD2. Germline CDR1 LGHNA, CDR2 YNFKEQ. J was trimmed by 2 bases and V by 4 bases; bases with no gene match: 9. This CDR3 comprises 17 residues. CDR3 nucleotides: TGTGCCAGCAGCCCAAGGGCGGGAGGCCCCAACACCGGGGAGCTGTTTTTT. This sequence encodes CASSPRAGGPNTGELFF.

There are many counts of this clonotype. DNA for the CDR3: TGTGCCAGCAGCCTCCGGGGGGGGACCGCCGGGGAGCTGTTTTTT. It is translated as CASSLRGGTAGELFF. The genes are TRBV4-2 and TRBJ2-2; 8 nucleotides line up with TRBD2. The germline gives CDR1 LGHNA, CDR2 YNFKEQ. This CDR3 spans 15 amino acids. Germline trimming cut 4 bases from V and 6 bases from J; bases unmatched to any gene: 7.

The chain combines TRBV6-2 or TRBV6-3 with TRBJ2-7; tentative D call: TRBD1 (6 bases). Germline assignment: CDR1 MNHEY and CDR2 SVGEGT. This CDR3 has 15 residues. The ends were cut back, 7 bases at V and 0 bases at J, with 16 bases in the middle. CDR3 sequence reads: CASTGTGTRSYEQYF. In DNA form, the CDR3 reads TGTGCCAGCACCGGAACCGGGACACGCTCCTACGAGCAGTACTTC.

The chain combines TRBV11-2 with TRBJ2-2; possibly TRBD1 for D (6 bases). Germline lookup yields CDR1 SGHAT and CDR2 FQNNGV. This CDR3 region has 14 residues. V shed 5 bases and J shed 3 bases, with 10 bases lying between them. Here the CDR3 reads CASSPTGYTGELFF. Here the CDR3 DNA reads TGTGCCAGCAGCCCTACAGGGTACACCGGGGAGCTGTTTTTT.

This clonotype was seen a handful of times. The chain recombines TRBV15 with TRBJ1-5, with a weak D call TRBD1 (5 bases). CDR1 is LNHNV, CDR2 YYDKDF, per germline (reference sequence). This CDR3 region has 15 residues. The V end lost 1 base, the J end lost 5 bases, and 12 bases lay between the germline ends. Here the CDR3 DNA reads TGTGCCACCAGCAGAGTATTGGGGCGGTATCAGCCCCAGCATTTT. The encoded protein is CATSRVLGRYQPQHF. Full variable domain (missing parts from reference TRBV15 and TRBJ1-5): DAMVIQNPRYQVTQFGKPVTLSCSQTLNHNVMYWYQQKSSQAPKLLFHYYDKDFNNEADTPDNFQSRRPNTSFCFLDIRSPGLGDTAMYLCATSRVLGRYQPQHFGDGTRLSIL.

The chain employs TRBV10-3 and TRBJ2-1; 12 positions agree with TRBD2. Germline assignment: CDR1 ENHRY and CDR2 SYGVKD. The V segment lost 2 bases and the J segment 7 bases; nucleotides outside the gene matches: 3. This CDR3 spans 15 amino acids. CDR3: CAISEGLAGGNEQFF. CDR3 in DNA: TGTGCCATCAGTGAGGGTCTAGCGGGAGGGAATGAGCAGTTCTTC.

In this sample, this clonotype turned up many times. The CDR3 bases are TGTGCCAGCAGCTTCTCTCCCGGACTAGATAACGAGCAGTACTTC. It translates to CASSFSPGLDNEQYF. The rearrangement uses TRBV5-6 and TRBJ2-7, with 7 bases lining up with TRBD2. Germline V lookup: CDR1 SGHDT, CDR2 YYEEEE. Germline trimming cut 2 bases from V and 5 bases from J; bases unmatched to any gene: 10. There are 15 residues in the CDR3.

The rearrangement links TRBV4-1 to TRBJ2-7, with no clear D. Looked up from germline, CDR1 is MGHRA and CDR2 is YSYEKL. The V and J ends lost 1 base and 2 bases respectively, with 12 bases between them. The length of the CDR3 is 15 residues. The CDR3 loop is CASSQVFGGTYEQYF. Here the CDR3 DNA reads TGCGCCAGCAGCCAAGTCTTTGGCGGAACCTACGAGCAGTACTTC.

V gene TRBV7-8 combines with J gene TRBJ2-4, with 8 bases fitting TRBD1. Germline V lookup: CDR1 SGHVS, CDR2 FQNEAQ. The CDR3 runs to 16 residues. V shed 5 bases, J shed 0 bases, and the junction held 6 bases outside the gene matches. The CDR3 region is CASSPDRARAKNIQYF. The DNA for the CDR3 is TGTGCCAGCAGCCCGGACAGGGCCCGAGCCAAAAACATTCAGTACTTC.

This clonotype showed up just a few times. This chain connects TRBV29-1 to TRBJ2-5; TRBD1 aligns across 8 bases. The CDR3 length is 12 residues. V was pared by 4 bases and J by 4 bases, with 2 bases of the junction left unmatched. CDR1 SQVTM and CDR2 ANQGSEA come from the germline V gene. CDR3 protein: CSVADRGETQYF. The CDR3 DNA follows: TGCAGCGTTGCCGACAGGGGAGAGACCCAGTACTTC. Using reference TRBV29-1 and TRBJ2-5 for the parts outside the CDR3, the full variable domain is SAVISQKPSRDICQRGTSLTIQCQVDSQVTMMFWYRQQPGQSLTLIATANQGSEATYESGFVIDKFPISRPNLTFSTLTVSNMSPEDSSIYLCSVADRGETQYFGPGTRLLVL.

The chain is built from TRBV5-6 and TRBJ1-6; D unclear. The V end was cut by 4 bases, the J end by 3 bases, with 14 bases between. CDR3 length equals 16 residues. The germline V gene encodes CDR1 SGHDT and CDR2 YYEEEE. CDR3 sequence reads: CASSRRTGNYNSPLHF. The CDR3 DNA sequence: TGTGCCAGCAGCCGACGAACGGGGAACTATAATTCACCCCTCCACTTT.

This chain uses TRBV28 with TRBJ2-1, with 11 bases identical to TRBD2. The germline gives CDR1 MDHEN, CDR2 SYDVKM. The CDR3 has 16 residues. Trimming took 2 bases from V and 7 from J; bases not matched to a gene: 7. The CDR3 DNA sequence: TGTGCCAGCAGTTTACTAGCGGGGGGCAAAGATAATGAGCAGTTCTTC. Protein: CASSLLAGGKDNEQFF.

This clonotype was seen ten or more times. A much larger clone lies a single base off, so this may be a read error. V usage is TRBV7-2 and J usage is TRBJ2-1, with unresolved D. The CDR3 is 11 amino acids. The V gene's germline CDR1 is SGHTA and CDR2 FQGNSA. With 3 bases removed from V and 7 bases from J, the gap between germline ends came to 4 bases. As DNA, the CDR3 is TGTGCCAGCAGCTTTGTTAATGAGCAGTTCTTC. Its translation: CASSFVNEQFF.

This clonotype has only a few counts. The CDR3 spells CAATDIYTNEKLFF. In DNA, the CDR3 is TGTGCCGCGACAGACATTTATACTAATGAAAAACTGTTTTTT. The J gene is TRBJ1-4, the V gene TRBV25-1; tentative D call: TRBD1 (5 bases). V dropped 11 bases and J dropped 2 bases, with 15 bases sitting between them. The CDR3 totals 14 residues. Per germline, CDR1 MGHDK and CDR2 SYGVNS.

Points on this clonotype: One end of the junction fails to match germline, which may point to a read error. The chain is built from TRBV5-1 and TRBJ2-1; TRBD1 aligns across 11 bases. The CDR3 is 15 residues long. CDR1 and CDR2 (germline): SGHRS, YFSETQ. This chain's CDR3 is CASSSRDRGCNKQFF. In DNA form, the CDR3 reads TGCGCCAGCAGCTCCCGGGACAGGGGGTGCAATAAGCAGTTCTTC.

This clonotype was observed a few times. The chain uses TRBV15 and TRBJ2-3; TRBD1 matches at 10 bases. This CDR3 comprises 16 residues. The junction had 3 bases not matched to a gene; V was cut back by 0 bases and J by 3 bases. Germline CDR1 is LNHNV and CDR2 is YYDKDF (reference sequence). DNA for the CDR3: TGTGCCACCAGCAGAGATCGACAGGGGGCAACAGATACGCAGTATTTT. This encodes CATSRDRQGATDTQYF.

This rearrangement joins TRBV4-1 to TRBJ2-5; weak D call: TRBD2 (5 bases). Germline-derived CDR1 and CDR2 are MGHRA and YSYEKL. This CDR3 has 13 amino acids. In nucleotides, the CDR3 is TGCATCAGCCAGTCGGGGTTGCAAGAGACCCAGTACTTC. Translation gives CISQSGLQETQYF.

The table lists this clonotype with a few counts. The V and J genes are TRBV3-1 and TRBJ2-2; 16 bases match TRBD2. The junction had 10 bases not matched to a gene; V was cut back by 4 bases and J by 5 bases. Germline V CDR1 and CDR2: LGHDT, YNNKEL (reference sequence). This CDR3 has 19 amino acids. The CDR3 nucleotides read TGTGCCAGCAGCCGGACCGGGACTAGCGGGAGGGCTGGAACCGGGGAGCTGTTTTTT. This sequence encodes CASSRTGTSGRAGTGELFF.

V and J are TRBV6-2 or TRBV6-3 and TRBJ2-1; TRBD2 matches 10 bases. Germline V CDR1 and CDR2: MNHEY, SVGEGT. V shed 5 bases and J 7 bases; nucleotides not matched to a gene: 14. This CDR3 comprises 17 residues. This CDR3 is CASSPGLATRRGNEQFF. In nucleotides, the CDR3 is TGTGCCAGCAGTCCGGGACTAGCGACCCGTAGAGGGAATGAGCAGTTCTTC.

The sample holds a few counts of this clonotype. V gene TRBV20-1 combines with J gene TRBJ1-5, with D possibly matching TRBD1 (6 bases). Per the germline V gene, CDR1 is DFQATT and CDR2 is SNEGSKA (reference sequence). V lost 5 bases and J lost 7, with 18 bases in between. The CDR3 is made up of 14 amino acids. Here the CDR3 DNA reads TGCAGTGCTTCGTCTACAGGGATGGGGCAGCCCCAGCATTTT. Translated: CSASSTGMGQPQHF.

This chain links TRBV20-1 with TRBJ2-1, with 15 bases aligning to TRBD2. The CDR3 contains 15 residues. Germline values: CDR1 DFQATT, CDR2 SNEGSKA (reference sequence). After removal of 0 bases from V and 7 bases from J, the junction contained 1 base not matched to a gene. CDR3 sequence reads: CSARDGTSGGNEQFF. CDR3 sequence (DNA): TGCAGTGCTAGAGATGGGACTAGCGGGGGGAATGAGCAGTTCTTC.

Only a few counts were recorded for this clonotype. The chain links TRBV19 to TRBJ2-7; D is unclear. Trimming shortened V by 8 bases and J by 2 bases, and 16 bases separated the two germline ends. The CDR3 has 14 residues. Germline V gene sequence: CDR1 LNHDA, CDR2 SQIVND (reference sequence). The CDR3 nucleotides are TGTGCCAGTTGTTGCGGAGAGACGACCTACGAGCAGTACTTC. This codes for CASCCGETTYEQYF.

The CDR3 DNA is TGTGCCAGCAGTTCTCAATACATATATGGCTACACCTTC. Amino acids: CASSSQYIYGYTF. This chain connects TRBV12-3 or TRBV12-4 to TRBJ1-2; D uncertain. V was cut by 4 bases and J by 5 bases, with 11 bases left in between. This CDR3 contains 13 residues.

There are a few counts of this clonotype. V usage is TRBV4-1 and J usage is TRBJ1-6; 10 bases map to TRBD1. Germline trimming cut 7 bases from V and 8 bases from J; bases unmatched to any gene: 5. The CDR3 has 14 amino acids. From germline, CDR1 is MGHRA and CDR2 YSYEKL. The CDR3: CASTRDRGDSPLHF. CDR3 nucleotides: TGCGCCAGCACCCGGGACAGGGGAGATTCACCCCTCCACTTT.